The next 16 T cell receptor beta chains were all read from a single sample in a study of neoadjuvant nivolumab and ipilimumab in lung cancer. The method was immunoSEQ multiplex PCR; TCRdb's version includes in-frame clones alone and lacks a portion of them. The sample records fewer than 20,000 clones, around 80% being singletons. Specimen: tumor tissue, collected after neoadjuvant nivolumab, alone or with ipilimumab, at or shortly before surgery. These receptors all stem from an adult with non-small cell lung cancer.

The rearrangement uses TRBV28 and TRBJ1-2, with D possibly being TRBD1 (5 bases). Germline V CDR1 and CDR2: MDHEN, SYDVKM. The V gene lost 3 bases and the J gene lost 7 bases, with 18 bases spanning the gap. This CDR3 region has 15 residues. The DNA for the CDR3 is TGTGCCAGCAGTTTTGGCAGGGAAGGAAGTGGTGGCTACACCTTC. It yields the protein CASSFGREGSGGYTF.

The chain carries TRBV11-2 and TRBJ2-7; 9 bases fit TRBD1. J gave up 3 bases and V 1 base, and 1 base lay outside the gene matches. CDR1 is SGHAT, CDR2 FQNNGV, per germline. The CDR3 length is 14 residues. CDR3 protein: CASSLVTGGYEQYF. CDR3 DNA sequence: TGTGCCAGCAGCTTAGTGACAGGGGGCTACGAGCAGTACTTC.

This clone is labeled medium-sized (0.01 to 0.1%). The gene calls are TRBV5-1 and TRBJ2-5, with D hard to call. This CDR3 comprises 10 residues. Germline CDR1 SGHRS, CDR2 YFSETQ. V was pared by 4 bases and J by 5 bases, with 3 bases between. This CDR3 reads CASSLETQYF. The CDR3, as DNA: TGCGCCAGCAGCCTCGAGACCCAGTACTTC.

This clone was detected only once. The chain employs TRBV4-3 and TRBJ2-5; D unclear. The germline V gene has CDR1 LGHNA and CDR2 YSLEER. Trimming pared 0 bases from V and 3 bases from J, leaving 8 bases between. CDR3 length: 14 amino acids. CDR3 sequence (DNA): TGCGCCAGCAGCCAAGAACTCACTAAAGAGACCCAGTACTTC. It codes for CASSQELTKETQYF.

J is TRBJ1-1 and V is TRBV27; D is unresolved. This CDR3 region has 14 residues. Deletions cut 6 bases from V and 1 base from J, with 12 bases between. CDR1 and CDR2 (germline): MNHEY, SMNVEV (reference sequence). CDR3 nucleotides: TGTGCCAGCAGCTTGGGATGGGGGAACACTGAAGCTTTCTTT. As protein: CASSLGWGNTEAFF.

This chain uses TRBV28 with TRBJ1-2, with no clear D. The V gene's germline CDR1 is MDHEN and CDR2 SYDVKM. V lost 3 bases and J lost 5, with 4 bases in between. The CDR3 runs 11 residues. CDR3 residues: CASSFRYGYTF. The CDR3 DNA sequence: TGTGCCAGCAGTTTTCGTTATGGCTACACCTTC.

This clone was seen more than once but under ten times. The rearrangement uses TRBV18 and TRBJ2-6; D might be TRBD2 (7 bases). CDR3 length: 18 amino acids. Germline V CDR1 and CDR2: KGHSH, LQKENI. Trimming shortened V by 2 bases and J by 0 bases, and 14 bases separated the two germline ends. Here the CDR3 DNA reads TGTGCCAGCTCACCAAGGGGGGGCTGGAGCTCTGGGGCCAACGTCCTGACTTTC. Residues: CASSPRGGWSSGANVLTF.

This sequence joins TRBV19 and TRBJ2-7; D tentatively fits TRBD1 or TRBD2 (5 bases each). Germline V lookup: CDR1 LNHDA, CDR2 SQIVND (reference sequence). The CDR3 is 15 residues long. V was cut by 5 bases and J by 1 base, with 15 bases left in between. The CDR3 protein is CASSGPWDRSYEQYF. The CDR3 bases are TGTGCCAGTAGTGGACCTTGGGACCGGTCCTACGAGCAGTACTTC.

The chain combines TRBV2 with TRBJ1-1; 7 positions match TRBD1. Germline lookup yields CDR1 SNHLY and CDR2 FYNNEI. J lost 6 bases, V lost 8 bases, and 12 bases had no gene match. The CDR3 consists of 14 residues. CDR3 sequence reads: CASVPTGVRPEAFF. In nucleotides, the CDR3 is TGTGCCAGCGTACCTACAGGGGTACGTCCTGAAGCTTTCTTT.

The table lists this clone with a few counts. The gene calls are TRBV15 and TRBJ2-3; tentatively, D is TRBD2 (7 bases). The CDR3 is 16 amino acids. Germline CDR1 LNHNV, CDR2 YYDKDF (reference sequence). V lost 3 bases to trimming and J lost 5 bases, with 18 bases between them. Here the CDR3 reads CATSSQFGGAGDTQYF. CDR3 DNA: TGTGCCACCAGCAGCCAATTTGGGGGGGCCGGAGATACGCAGTATTTT.

V usage is TRBV12-5 and J usage is TRBJ2-3; 7 bases line up with TRBD1. The CDR3 runs 16 residues. Germline values: CDR1 LGHNT, CDR2 FRNRAP. The trim removed 6 bases at V and 6 bases at J, leaving 15 bases unmatched. For the CDR3, the DNA is TGTGCTAGTGGGCGTGGGACAGCCGATCGGGGCGATACGCAGTATTTT. It specifies CASGRGTADRGDTQYF.

The chain has TRBV29-1 and TRBJ2-5; TRBD2 agrees at 8 bases. The CDR3 has 13 amino acids. Germline-derived CDR1 and CDR2 are SQVTM and ANQGSEA. V gave up 3 bases and J gave up 5 bases; unmatched junction bases: 5. CDR3 region: CSVERGGGETQYF. The CDR3, as DNA: TGCAGCGTTGAGCGGGGCGGGGGGGAGACCCAGTACTTC. The full variable domain, in which reference TRBV29-1 and TRBJ2-5 provide the parts outside the CDR3, is SAVISQKPSRDICQRGTSLTIQCQVDSQVTMMFWYRQQPGQSLTLIATANQGSEATYESGFVIDKFPISRPNLTFSTLTVSNMSPEDSSIYLCSVERGGGETQYFGPGTRLLVL.

The rearrangement joins TRBV2 to TRBJ1-5, with no clear D. This CDR3 comprises 14 residues. Germline CDR1 is SNHLY and CDR2 is FYNNEI. Trimming stripped 6 bases from V and 5 bases from J, with 14 bases between. The CDR3 spells CASSEGKGYQPQHF. CDR3 bases: TGTGCCAGCAGCGAGGGAAAGGGCTATCAGCCCCAGCATTTT.

This chain connects TRBV27 to TRBJ1-5, with D perhaps TRBD1 (6 bases). Germline CDR1 is MNHEY and CDR2 is SMNVEV (reference sequence). V was trimmed by 5 bases and J by 2 bases, leaving 22 bases between them. This CDR3 is built from 18 residues. CDR3 in DNA: TGTGCCAGCAGTCCCTTAATGCCCGGGGGGCGCGGCAATCAGCCCCAGCATTTT. It specifies CASSPLMPGGRGNQPQHF.

The chain is built from TRBV5-4 and TRBJ1-5, with D maybe TRBD1 (6 bases). This CDR3 comprises 16 residues. The V end lost 4 bases, the J end lost 2 bases, and 16 bases lay between the germline ends. Germline-derived CDR1 and CDR2 are SGHNT and YYREEE (reference sequence). In DNA, the CDR3 is TGTGCCAGCAGCACCAAAACAGGGTCGGGCAATCAGCCCCAGCATTTT. Amino acid sequence: CASSTKTGSGNQPQHF. Based on the CDR3 plus reference TRBV5-4 and TRBJ1-5, the full variable domain is ETGVTQSPTHLIKTRGQQVTLRCSSQSGHNTVSWYQQALGQGPQFIFQYYREEENGRGNFPPRFSGLQFPNYSSELNVNALELDDSALYLCASSTKTGSGNQPQHFGDGTRLSIL.

This clone was detected a few times. One junction end disagrees with the germline gene, perhaps due to a read error. The chain links TRBV5-1 to TRBJ1-2, with D tentatively TRBD1 (5 bases). The V gene's germline CDR1 is SGHRS and CDR2 YFSETQ. The CDR3 contains 13 residues. CDR3 protein: CASRLGQGIGYTF. CDR3 nucleotides: TGCGCCAGCCGCTTGGGGCAGGGTATAGGCTACACCTTC.